The entry below gives a single T cell receptor (beta chain) sequence along with its context. Other nucleotide sequences from this sample produce the same CDR3. The CDR3 runs 15 residues. V was clipped by 0 bases and J by 1 base, with 8 bases between them. CDR1 is KGHSH, CDR2 LQKENI, per germline. This specimen belongs to a study of control samples from healthy donors and cancer patients. The assay was immunoSEQ multiplex PCR, and TCRdb's table has in-frame clones only and misses some. The sample consists of approximately 170,000 clones, roughly 90% of them appearing once. Sequencing used blood. The receptor's source is a woman in her 30s in good health. The chain combines TRBV18 with TRBJ2-3; TRBD1 might be the D (5 bases). The CDR3 protein is CASSPPQGRTDTQYF. CDR3 DNA sequence: TGTGCCAGCTCACCACCGCAGGGCCGCACAGATACGCAGTATTTT.